The 24 T cell receptor beta chains in this list originate from one sample, sequenced in a study of T-cell reconstitution after alpha-beta-depleted transplantation in children. For TCRbeta, the library was prepared with unique molecular identifiers. TCRdb ran MiXCR on the PCR reads and lists one entry per CDR3 protein. The sample records 700,000 or so distinct CDR3 sequences, over 10% being singletons. Here the sequenced sample was PBMCs, taken before TCRalphabeta/CD19-depleted stem cell transplant. The receptors shown here come from a girl aged 2 to 10 with congenital amegakaryocytic thrombocytopenia, due to receive a stem cell transplant.

Ten or more counts support this clonotype. The rearrangement joins TRBV6-1 to TRBJ1-5, with 8 positions matching TRBD1. CDR1 is MNHNS and CDR2 is SASEGT in the germline V gene. The junction had 9 bases not matched to a gene; V was cut back by 5 bases and J by 0 bases. The CDR3 spans 17 residues. This CDR3 reads CASSRQGFGTSNQPQHF. The CDR3 region has the DNA TGTGCCAGCAGTCGACAGGGGTTTGGGACTAGCAATCAGCCCCAGCATTTT.

This clonotype has just a few counts. The chain joins TRBV11-2 to TRBJ2-7, with 14 bases aligning to TRBD2. The germline CDR1 and CDR2 sequences are SGHAT and FQNNGV. CDR3 length: 17 amino acids. The trim removed 2 bases at V and 5 bases at J, leaving 8 bases unmatched. The CDR3 is CASSLNPGTSGSNEQYF. The CDR3 DNA reads TGTGCCAGCAGCTTAAACCCAGGGACTAGCGGGAGTAACGAGCAGTACTTC.

This clonotype showed up just a few times. The chain is built from TRBV7-9 and TRBJ2-3; D could derive from TRBD1 or TRBD2 (6 bases each). V dropped 5 bases and J dropped 2 bases, with 17 bases sitting between them. The CDR3 is 16 amino acids. The V gene's germline CDR1 is SEHNR and CDR2 FQNEAQ (reference sequence). CDR3 amino acids: CASSRRGGLITDTQYF. The CDR3 nucleotides are TGTGCCAGCAGCCGCCGAGGGGGGTTGATCACAGATACGCAGTATTTT. Based on the CDR3 plus reference TRBV7-9 and TRBJ2-3, the full variable domain is DTGVSQNPRHKITKRGQNVTFRCDPISEHNRLYWYRQTLGQGPEFLTYFQNEAQLEKSRLLSDRFSAERPKGSFSTLEIQRTEQGDSAMYLCASSRRGGLITDTQYFGPGTRLTVL.

Only a few counts were recorded for this clonotype. The rearrangement uses TRBV7-9 and TRBJ2-7, with 9 bases matching TRBD2. The J segment lost 5 bases and the V segment lost 5 bases, leaving 4 bases of the junction unmatched. Germline assignment: CDR1 SEHNR and CDR2 FQNEAQ (reference sequence). This CDR3 comprises 13 residues. In DNA form, the CDR3 reads TGTGCCAGCAGCCCATTAGCGGGGGACGAGCAGTACTTC. This sequence encodes CASSPLAGDEQYF.

The gene calls are TRBV15 and TRBJ2-3, with D possibly matching TRBD2 (5 bases). The CDR3 covers 14 residues. Germline V gene data show CDR1 as LNHNV and CDR2 as YYDKDF (reference sequence). The ends were cut back, 3 bases at V and 1 base at J, with 8 bases in the middle. The CDR3 is CATSREDGTDTQYF. The DNA of the CDR3 is TGTGCCACCAGCAGGGAGGACGGCACAGATACGCAGTATTTT.

This clonotype was observed at least ten times. The V gene is TRBV10-3, the J gene TRBJ2-1, with TRBD2 matching over 7 bases. Trimming removed 3 bases from V and 5 bases from J; junction bases left unmatched: 7. Germline CDR1 is ENHRY and CDR2 is SYGVKD. The CDR3 contains 15 residues. The CDR3 sequence: CAISDSLADDNEQFF. The CDR3 nucleotides are TGTGCCATCAGTGATTCCCTAGCGGACGACAATGAGCAGTTCTTC.

This clonotype was seen ten or more times. The rearrangement uses TRBV7-8 and TRBJ1-5; perhaps TRBD1 as D (6 bases). Germline-derived CDR1 and CDR2 are SGHVS and FQNEAQ. V was shortened by 4 bases and J by 3 bases, with 10 bases between the two germline ends. The CDR3 consists of 14 residues. Here the CDR3 DNA reads TGTGCCAGCAGCTCCCAGGGGATCAATCAGCCCCAGCATTTT. Its protein product is CASSSQGINQPQHF.

This clonotype was seen repeatedly, ten times or more. The chain is built from TRBV12-3 or TRBV12-4 and TRBJ2-7; 10 bases fit TRBD2. The V segment lost 5 bases and the J segment 5 bases; nucleotides outside the gene matches: 12. CDR3 length: 16 amino acids. The CDR3 region is CASSTRISGRRHEQYF. The DNA of the CDR3 is TGTGCCAGCAGTACACGGATTAGCGGGAGGCGACACGAGCAGTACTTC.

The CDR3 nucleotides are TGCGCCAGCAGCTGGGCCGGCAAACTAAACACCGGGGAGCTGTTTTTT. Its translation: CASSWAGKLNTGELFF. The V gene is TRBV5-1, the J gene TRBJ2-2; D is unresolved. Germline-derived CDR1 and CDR2 are SGHRS and YFSETQ. This CDR3 is built from 16 residues. Trimming left V 3 bases short and J 2 bases short, with 14 bases between.

About this clonotype: A much larger clone sits a single nucleotide away, making a read error possible. The chain uses TRBV7-2 and TRBJ2-1; D is perhaps TRBD2 (6 bases). Germline CDR1 reads SGHTA; CDR2 reads FQGNSA. V lost 4 bases, J lost 6 bases, and 16 bases lay in between. The CDR3 loop spans 15 amino acids. The CDR3 loop is CTSSSSGAGPNEQFF. DNA for the CDR3: TGTACCAGCAGCTCCTCGGGAGCAGGCCCCAATGAGCAGTTCTTC.

The chain couples TRBV18 to TRBJ1-1, with D maybe TRBD1 (6 bases). This CDR3 is built from 16 residues. Trimming removed 1 base at V and 1 base at J, with 13 bases between. Germline V CDR1 and CDR2: KGHSH, LQKENI. As DNA, the CDR3 is TGTGCCAGCTCACCACTACTCGGGGGCAAGAACACTGAAGCTTTCTTT. This translates into CASSPLLGGKNTEAFF.

This clonotype was seen many times. This rearrangement joins TRBV29-1 to TRBJ2-3, with a weak D call TRBD1 (5 bases). V lost 3 bases and J 5 bases, leaving 15 bases between the germline ends. This CDR3 region has 14 residues. Germline V lookup: CDR1 SQVTM, CDR2 ANQGSEA. The CDR3 sequence is CSVEGRALGDTQYF. In DNA, the CDR3 is TGCAGCGTTGAGGGCAGGGCGTTGGGAGATACGCAGTATTTT.

The chain recombines TRBV18 with TRBJ2-3; D gene uncertain. The CDR3 is 15 residues long. CDR1 and CDR2 (germline): KGHSH, LQKENI. Trimming shortened V by 1 base and J by 2 bases, and 10 bases separated the two germline ends. For the CDR3, the DNA is TGTGCCAGCTCACCACTCGCCCAGGTCACAGATACGCAGTATTTT. This gives the protein CASSPLAQVTDTQYF.

The chain combines TRBV4-1 with TRBJ2-1; 10 bases align to TRBD2. Trimming cost V 2 bases and J 8 bases; bases outside gene matches: 12. The germline gives CDR1 MGHRA, CDR2 YSYEKL. The CDR3 length is 17 residues. In nucleotides, the CDR3 is TGCGCCAGCAGCCAACCGCGCCCTAGCGGGAGTGTCTATGAGCAGTTCTTC. Translation gives CASSQPRPSGSVYEQFF.

The V and J genes are TRBV27 and TRBJ1-1; possible D gene TRBD1, 6 bases. This CDR3 comprises 14 residues. Trimming stripped 5 bases from V and 2 bases from J, with 12 bases between. Per germline, CDR1 MNHEY and CDR2 SMNVEV (reference sequence). DNA for the CDR3: TGTGCCAGCAGTCGAGGGGACACAAACACTGAAGCTTTCTTT. This sequence encodes CASSRGDTNTEAFF.

The CDR3 nucleotides read TGCAGTGCTAGAGATGGGACAAATCCGCTGTACAATGAGCAGTTCTTC. This codes for CSARDGTNPLYNEQFF. The chain uses TRBV20-1 and TRBJ2-1, with D perhaps matching TRBD1 (6 bases). Germline-derived CDR1 and CDR2 are DFQATT and SNEGSKA (reference sequence). The V and J ends lost 0 bases and 4 bases respectively, with 16 bases between them. This CDR3 has 16 amino acids.

This clonotype appeared many times. The rearrangement uses TRBV5-1 and TRBJ2-1; D unresolved. Germline assignment: CDR1 SGHRS and CDR2 YFSETQ. The CDR3 contains 15 residues. The V end was cut by 2 bases, the J end by 0 bases, with 9 bases between. The CDR3 bases are TGCGCCAGCAGCTTACAGTTTAGCTCCTACAATGAGCAGTTCTTC. As protein: CASSLQFSSYNEQFF.

V and J are TRBV27 and TRBJ1-1; the D is unclear. The CDR3 length is 15 residues. Between the trimmed V and J ends, which lost 5 bases and 0 bases, there was a span of 13 bases. The germline V gene encodes CDR1 MNHEY and CDR2 SMNVEV (reference sequence). This chain's CDR3 is CASSAGYSLNTEAFF. The CDR3 DNA sequence: TGTGCCAGCAGTGCGGGCTATTCCTTGAACACTGAAGCTTTCTTT.

A few counts support this clonotype. The chain links TRBV20-1 to TRBJ1-1; 7 nucleotides match TRBD1. Germline V gives CDR1 DFQATT, CDR2 SNEGSKA (reference sequence). This CDR3 is built from 14 residues. V lost 4 bases, J lost 8 bases, and 13 bases stayed unmatched. CDR3 residues: CSAIPPVGTEEAFF. The CDR3, as DNA: TGCAGTGCTATTCCGCCCGTCGGGACAGAGGAAGCTTTCTTT.

This clonotype has ten or more counts. V is TRBV20-1 and J is TRBJ2-7; D is uncertain. Germline V CDR1 and CDR2: DFQATT, SNEGSKA (reference sequence). Trimming took 4 bases from V and 0 from J, leaving 10 bases between them. The CDR3 runs to 13 residues. The CDR3 DNA follows: TGCAGTGCTACCTACGACGGCTCCTACGAGCAGTACTTC. Amino acid sequence: CSATYDGSYEQYF.

The chain joins TRBV6-2 or TRBV6-3 to TRBJ2-7, with 7 nucleotides matching TRBD2. The germline V gene encodes CDR1 MNHEY and CDR2 SVGEGT. The CDR3 is made up of 16 amino acids. V was pared by 8 bases and J by 2 bases, with 15 bases of the junction left unmatched. CDR3 loop: CASLPVLAGATYEQYF. For the CDR3, the DNA is TGTGCCAGCCTGCCCGTCCTGGCGGGAGCCACCTACGAGCAGTACTTC.

This clonotype was observed a few times. J is TRBJ2-7 and V is TRBV3-1; D not certain. The germline CDR1 and CDR2 sequences are LGHDT and YNNKEL (reference sequence). V was shortened by 4 bases and J by 0 bases, with 13 bases between the two germline ends. The CDR3 spans 15 residues. This chain's CDR3 is CASSPGRMNSYEQYF. Written as DNA, the CDR3 is TGTGCCAGCAGCCCTGGCAGGATGAACTCCTACGAGCAGTACTTC.

The rearrangement links TRBV5-1 to TRBJ1-2; maybe TRBD1 (6 bases). The CDR3 spans 16 residues. Germline assignment: CDR1 SGHRS and CDR2 YFSETQ. Trimming removed 4 bases at V and 0 bases at J, with 16 bases between. The CDR3 region is CASSRDMATANYGYTF. The CDR3 DNA is TGCGCCAGCAGCCGGGACATGGCGACTGCTAACTATGGCTACACCTTC.

This clonotype was recorded at least ten times. The V and J genes are TRBV5-1 and TRBJ2-1, with D unclear. Germline assignment: CDR1 SGHRS and CDR2 YFSETQ. Trimming took off 1 base at V and 5 bases at J, with 13 bases between the two ends. The CDR3 sequence is 15 residues long. The CDR3 region is CASSLSARSHNEQFF. In DNA form, the CDR3 reads TGCGCCAGCAGCTTGTCAGCCAGATCGCACAATGAGCAGTTCTTC.